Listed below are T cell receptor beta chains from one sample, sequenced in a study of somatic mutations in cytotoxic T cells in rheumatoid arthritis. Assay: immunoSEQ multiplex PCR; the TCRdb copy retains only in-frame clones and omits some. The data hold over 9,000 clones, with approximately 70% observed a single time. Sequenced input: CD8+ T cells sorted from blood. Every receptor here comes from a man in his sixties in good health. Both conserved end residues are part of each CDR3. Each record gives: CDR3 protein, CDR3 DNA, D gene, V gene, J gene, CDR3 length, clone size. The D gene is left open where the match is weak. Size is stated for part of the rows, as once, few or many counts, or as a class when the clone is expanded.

CASSLAWTRANTDTQYF	TGTGCCAGCAGCTTAGCCTGGACTAGAGCAAACACAGATACGCAGTATTTT	TRBD2	TRBV11-1	TRBJ2-3	17	-
CASSLSGGRVRGEQYF	TGTGCCAGCAGTTTATCGGGGGGGCGGGTTCGAGGCGAGCAGTACTTC	-	TRBV27	TRBJ2-7	16	-
CASSPPGQGHEQYF	TGTGCCAGCAGCCCCCCGGGACAGGGCCACGAGCAGTACTTC	TRBD1	TRBV11-2	TRBJ2-7	14	-
CASSLTGRYGNEQFF	TGCGCCAGCAGCTTGACAGGACGTTACGGCAATGAGCAGTTCTTC	-	TRBV5-1	TRBJ2-1	15	-
CASSPRTGGLTGELFF	TGTGCCAGCAGCCCGCGGACAGGGGGCTTGACCGGGGAGCTGTTTTTT	TRBD1	TRBV9	TRBJ2-2	16	-
CASSFKGNTEAFF	TGTGCCAGCAGCTTTAAGGGGAACACTGAAGCTTTCTTT	-	TRBV11-2	TRBJ1-1	13	-
CASSLSLAYYNEQFF	TGTGCCAGCAGCTTATCTCTAGCCTACTACAATGAGCAGTTCTTC	-	TRBV11-2	TRBJ2-1	15	-
CASSLGAGGGYEQYF	TGTGCCAGCAGTTTAGGAGCGGGAGGCGGCTACGAGCAGTACTTC	TRBD2	TRBV28	TRBJ2-7	15	-
CASSFNREYGYTF	TGTGCCAGCAGTTTCAACAGGGAGTATGGCTACACCTTC	-	TRBV27	TRBJ1-2	13	-
CSARDGDTQYF	TGCAGTGCTAGAGATGGGGATACGCAGTATTTT	-	TRBV20-1	TRBJ2-3	11	-
CASSFGADNQYF	TGTGCCAGCAGTTTTGGGGCAGACAATCAGTACTTC	-	TRBV28	TRBJ2-4	12	once
CASSSDGFYQPQHF	TGTGCCAGCAGCTCGGACGGATTTTATCAGCCCCAGCATTTT	-	TRBV5-8	TRBJ1-5	14	-
CASSEAESSYEQYF	TGTGCCAGCAGTGAAGCGGAAAGCTCCTACGAGCAGTACTTC	-	TRBV6-1	TRBJ2-7	14	few
CASSFQGSQDEKLFF	TGTGCCAGCAGCTTTCAGGGGAGCCAGGATGAAAAACTGTTTTTT	-	TRBV7-9	TRBJ1-4	15	few
CASSLQRNEQFF	TGTGCCAGCAGTCTACAGCGGAATGAGCAGTTCTTC	-	TRBV13	TRBJ2-1	12	-
CASSQALAGVSNEQFF	TGCGCCAGCAGCCAAGCTCTAGCGGGAGTTTCAAATGAGCAGTTCTTC	TRBD2	TRBV4-3	TRBJ2-1	16	once
CASSAAPGDIYNEQFF	TGCGCCAGCAGCGCGGCTCCGGGAGATATCTACAATGAGCAGTTCTTC	-	TRBV5-1	TRBJ2-1	16	-
CASSFTRNQPQHF	TGTGCCAGCAGTTTTACACGCAATCAGCCCCAGCATTTT	-	TRBV28	TRBJ1-5	13	-
CASSGGPLQETQYF	TGTGCCAGCAGCGGAGGGCCGCTCCAAGAGACCCAGTACTTC	-	TRBV5-6	TRBJ2-5	14	-
CASSQLRDRAFDEQYF	TGCGCCAGCAGCCAACTCCGGGACAGGGCGTTCGACGAGCAGTACTTC	TRBD1	TRBV4-1	TRBJ2-7	16	few
CASSEISTHSYNEQFF	TGTGCCAGCAGTGAGATCAGCACCCACTCCTACAATGAGCAGTTCTTC	-	TRBV6-4	TRBJ2-1	16	-
CASSWGDRASTGELFF	TGTGCCAGCAGCTGGGGGGACAGAGCTTCCACCGGGGAGCTGTTTTTT	-	TRBV7-7	TRBJ2-2	16	-
CASSMVWGMYEQYF	TGTGCCAGTAGTATGGTTTGGGGTATGTACGAGCAGTACTTC	-	TRBV19	TRBJ2-7	14	-
CASSPRAPADTQYF	TGTGCCAGCAGCCCCCGGGCACCGGCAGATACGCAGTATTTT	-	TRBV11-2	TRBJ2-3	14	-
CASKRGQVGEITGELFF	TGTGCCAGCAAAAGGGGACAGGTTGGGGAAATCACCGGGGAGCTGTTTTTT	TRBD1	TRBV27	TRBJ2-2	17	-
CASSESETGGLPQHF	TGTGCCAGCAGTGAATCAGAGACAGGGGGTCTTCCCCAGCATTTT	TRBD1	TRBV2	TRBJ1-5	15	-
CASTTGANVLTF	TGTGCCAGTACCACCGGGGCCAACGTCCTGACTTTC	-	TRBV19	TRBJ2-6	12	-
CASSLDDNEQFF	TGTGCCAGCAGTTTAGACGACAATGAGCAGTTCTTC	-	TRBV28	TRBJ2-1	12	-
CASSLGQDTEAFF	TGCGCCAGCAGCTTGGGGCAGGACACTGAAGCTTTCTTT	-	TRBV5-1	TRBJ1-1	13	-
CASSPSRDEQYF	TGTGCCAGCTCACCATCGAGAGACGAGCAGTACTTC	-	TRBV18	TRBJ2-7	12	-
CASSFWGYEQYF	TGTGCCAGCAGTTTTTGGGGTTACGAGCAGTACTTC	-	TRBV28	TRBJ2-7	12	-
CASKRDSSSYNEQFF	TGTGCCAGCAAAAGAGACTCTAGCTCCTACAATGAGCAGTTCTTC	-	TRBV2	TRBJ2-1	15	-
CASSLGEASYSPLHF	TGCGCCAGCAGCTTGGGAGAGGCCAGTTATTCACCCCTCCACTTT	-	TRBV5-1	TRBJ1-6	15	-
CASSPGWADNYGYTF	TGTGCCAGCAGCCCTGGGTGGGCCGATAACTATGGCTACACCTTC	-	TRBV9	TRBJ1-2	15	-
CASSGDASNEQFF	TGTGCCAGCAGCGGGGACGCCAGCAATGAGCAGTTCTTC	-	TRBV6-4	TRBJ2-1	13	-
CASSSTGNQPQHF	TGTGCCAGCAGTTCCACAGGGAATCAGCCCCAGCATTTT	-	TRBV27	TRBJ1-5	13	-
CASSSDVGLAGRSSTDTQYF	TGTGCCAGCAGCTCAGACGTAGGACTAGCGGGGCGCTCTAGCACAGATACGCAGTATTTT	TRBD2	TRBV27	TRBJ2-3	20	few
CASSVEAAMGYEQYF	TGTGCCAGCAGCGTAGAGGCCGCCATGGGCTACGAGCAGTACTTC	-	TRBV9	TRBJ2-7	15	-
CASSAVASGPYEQYF	TGTGCCAGCAGCGCGGTGGCTAGCGGCCCCTACGAGCAGTACTTC	TRBD2	TRBV11-2	TRBJ2-7	15	-
CASSSTTGVYSNQPQHF	TGTGCCAGCAGTTCAACAACTGGAGTGTATAGCAATCAGCCCCAGCATTTT	-	TRBV28	TRBJ1-5	17	-
CASRRESGANVLTF	TGTGCCAGCAGGCGGGAGTCTGGGGCCAACGTCCTGACTTTC	TRBD2	TRBV2	TRBJ2-6	14	-
CATSPTREITEAFF	TGTGCCACCAGCCCAACCAGGGAGATCACTGAAGCTTTCTTT	-	TRBV15	TRBJ1-1	14	-
CASSIVTGLAANEQFF	TGTGCCAGTAGTATAGTCACCGGACTAGCAGCCAATGAGCAGTTCTTC	TRBD2	TRBV19	TRBJ2-1	16	-
CASSSPGLAANTGELFF	TGTGCCAGCAGTTCACCGGGACTAGCGGCAAACACCGGGGAGCTGTTTTTT	TRBD2	TRBV28	TRBJ2-2	17	-
CALRREIQETQYF	TGTGCCTTAAGGAGGGAGATTCAAGAGACCCAGTACTTC	-	TRBV30	TRBJ2-5	13	once
CASSSRDGASDTQYF	TGTGCCAGTAGTAGCCGGGACGGGGCTTCAGATACGCAGTATTTT	-	TRBV19	TRBJ2-3	15	-
CASSLRGLTNEKLFF	TGTGCCAGCAGCTTACGGGGCCTAACTAATGAAAAACTGTTTTTT	-	TRBV7-9	TRBJ1-4	15	-
CASSILGGGSEKLFF	TGTGCCAGCAGTATCCTCGGGGGGGGGAGTGAAAAACTGTTTTTT	-	TRBV6-6	TRBJ1-4	15	-
CASSDNARGWDEQFF	TGTGCCAGCAGCGACAACGCCAGGGGCTGGGATGAGCAGTTCTTC	-	TRBV28	TRBJ2-1	15	once
CASSESGTHQPQHF	TGTGCCAGCAGTGAGTCGGGTACTCATCAGCCCCAGCATTTT	-	TRBV6-1	TRBJ1-5	14	-
CASSTPFGGAINPTDTQYF	TGTGCCAGCAGTACCCCCTTTGGAGGGGCCATCAACCCCACAGATACGCAGTATTTT	-	TRBV28	TRBJ2-3	19	-
CASSSDWTSDLPTYYEQYF	TGTGCCAGCAGTTCCGACTGGACCTCGGACCTTCCTACTTACTACGAGCAGTACTTC	-	TRBV28	TRBJ2-7	19	-
CASSGQDSSYEQYF	TGTGCCAGCAGTGGTCAGGACAGCTCCTACGAGCAGTACTTC	-	TRBV27	TRBJ2-7	14	few
CASSFEQGRRDEQFF	TGTGCCAGCAGCTTCGAACAGGGAAGGAGGGATGAGCAGTTCTTC	-	TRBV7-9	TRBJ2-1	15	few
CASSQAGRVNTEAFF	TGCGCCAGCAGCCAAGCGGGGCGAGTAAACACTGAAGCTTTCTTT	-	TRBV4-3	TRBJ1-1	15	-
CASSLGGNVQPQHF	TGTGCCAGCAGCTTAGGAGGGAACGTGCAGCCCCAGCATTTT	-	TRBV7-9	TRBJ1-5	14	-